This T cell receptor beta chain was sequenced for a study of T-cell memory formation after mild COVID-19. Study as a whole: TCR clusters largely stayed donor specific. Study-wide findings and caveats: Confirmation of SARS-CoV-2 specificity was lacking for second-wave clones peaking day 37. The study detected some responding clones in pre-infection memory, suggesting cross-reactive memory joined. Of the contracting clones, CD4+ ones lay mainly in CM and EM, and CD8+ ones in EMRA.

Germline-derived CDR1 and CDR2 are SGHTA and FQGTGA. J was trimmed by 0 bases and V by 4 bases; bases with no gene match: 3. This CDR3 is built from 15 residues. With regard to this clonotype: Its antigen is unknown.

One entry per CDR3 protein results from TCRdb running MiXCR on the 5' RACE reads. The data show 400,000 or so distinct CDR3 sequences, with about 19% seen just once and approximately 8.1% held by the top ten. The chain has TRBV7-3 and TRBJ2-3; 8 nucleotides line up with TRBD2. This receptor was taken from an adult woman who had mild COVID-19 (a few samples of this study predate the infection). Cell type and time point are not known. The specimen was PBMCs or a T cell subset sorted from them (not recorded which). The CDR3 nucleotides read TGTGCCAGCAGCTCTGGCGGGGGGAGCACAGATACGCAGTATTTT. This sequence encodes CASSSGGGSTDTQYF.